A single T cell receptor (beta chain) is shown here with its context. V was cut by 4 bases and J by 1 base, with 13 bases left in between. This CDR3 has 16 residues. CDR1 LGHNA and CDR2 YNFKEQ come from the germline V gene. The data derive from a study of blood T cell repertoires in COVID-19. Study-wide context: Samples representing acute and convalescent COVID-19 were sourced from the United States, Italy and Spain. In each case, the material was cDNA or gDNA derived from T cells, B-cell-depleted T cells, or PBMCs.

In the study's own analysis: Nucleated cell counts were estimated from reference gene primer amplification. Method: immunoSEQ multiplex PCR; TCRdb's copy keeps in-frame clones and lacks some. V and J calls and clone size are copied from that table; D and trimming were computed from the DNA. The sample has some 50,000 clones, roughly nine tenths seen once. The specimen was peripheral blood. The V call is TRBV4-2, the J call TRBJ2-2; tentative D call: TRBD1 (6 bases). This clonotype was obtained from an older man with active COVID-19. The CDR3 DNA is TGTGCCAGCAGCCCAAACAGGGATTTGAACACCGGGGAGCTGTTTTTT. Translated, it gives CASSPNRDLNTGELFF.